The clone carrying this T cell receptor (beta chain) has ten or more counts. The antigen is unknown. These data originate in a study of regulatory T cells in long-lasting Graves disease. Study conclusions and caveats: Whereas approximately 980 public clonotypes were shared by new patients, persistent patients shared more, at over 2,500.

The time point: newly diagnosed GD, antithyroid drugs for less than 3 months. Construction of the TCR library relied on RNA isolated from PBMCs. Construction of TCR beta libraries relied on iRepertoire HTBI primers and on Arm-PCR targeting CDR3 regions. TCRdb fed the multiplex PCR reads into MiXCR, producing one record per CDR3 protein. The sample lists some 370,000 distinct CDR3 sequences, 12% occurring once. This sample was also put to use in a study of T cells in Graves' hyperthyroidism and ophthalmopathy. That source adds: HTBI primers were the set used in a first-round RT-PCR of the TCR CDR3.

The sequencing here drew on peripheral blood mononuclear cells (PBMCs), taken at new diagnosis, from a patient treated with antithyroid drugs. The origin of this receptor is a woman between 18 and 30 years old with Graves disease.

For the CDR3, the DNA is TGTGCCAGCAGTTTCAGGAGTCCAACGGAAGCTTTCTTT. This gives the protein CASSFRSPTEAFF. The V gene is TRBV12-3 or TRBV12-4, the J gene TRBJ1-1, with D uncertain. V was clipped by 3 bases and J by 8 bases, with 13 bases between them. The CDR3 extends over 13 amino acids.